This T cell receptor (beta chain) was retrieved from a study of post-analysis software for immune sequencing data. Study-level information: Both relapsing-remitting and secondary progressive multiple sclerosis featured among the disease courses, as did progressive-relapsing multiple sclerosis. The study, taken as a whole, reports: Several TRBV segments were more frequent in patients than controls; TRBV5-6, TRBV5-1 and TRBV20-1 belonged to this group. The study found significantly lower normalized Chao1 diversity in multiple sclerosis patients than in controls. F-measure co-clustering was strong for batch-matched samples.

cDNA libraries for TCR beta contained unique molecular identifiers. The source material, 1 to 10 million T cells, gave rise to roughly 500,000 cDNA molecules. MiXCR was run by TCRdb on the PCR reads, yielding one entry per CDR3 protein. Here the sample spans roughly 600,000 distinct CDR3 sequences, 44% being singletons. The CDR3 contains 14 residues. CDR1 SEHNR and CDR2 FQNEAQ come from the germline V gene (reference sequence). For this clonotype: Its antigen is undetermined. Compared with germline, one end of the junction differs, possibly owing to a read error.

The sample comprised blood. The chain recombines TRBV7-9 with TRBJ1-4, with D hard to call. The sequence was collected from a girl aged 10 to 17 with multiple sclerosis. In DNA, the CDR3 is TGCGCCAGCAGTAACGCTGGGGCTAATGAAAAACTGTTTTTT. Translation: CASSNAGANEKLFF.